Below, 25 T cell receptor beta chains from the same sample are listed, as sequenced in a study of cytomegalovirus exposure and HLA in healthy donors. The table came from immunoSEQ multiplex PCR; TCRdb's copy has only in-frame clones and leaves some out. The data contain around 190,000 clones, roughly 86% of them singletons. Sample: PBMCs. The receptor source for this set is a man aged 30 to 45 in good health and CMV-seropositive.

This clone turned up a few times. This chain links TRBV5-1 with TRBJ2-7, with D maybe TRBD2 (5 bases). Per the germline V gene, CDR1 is SGHRS and CDR2 is YFSETQ. The CDR3 contains 13 residues. The V end was cut by 3 bases, the J end by 7 bases, with 14 bases between. In DNA, the CDR3 is TGCGCCAGCAGCTCACCGACTCCGGGGGAGCAGTACTTC. Encoded protein: CASSSPTPGEQYF.

The rearrangement uses TRBV11-2 and TRBJ2-1, with 9 bases lining up with TRBD2. Germline CDR1 and CDR2: SGHAT and FQNNGV. This CDR3 is built from 14 residues. V was pared by 3 bases and J by 10 bases, with 7 bases of the junction left unmatched. CDR3 amino acids: CASSFSGGPREQFF. DNA for the CDR3: TGTGCCAGCAGCTTCAGCGGGGGGCCCAGGGAGCAGTTCTTC.

V usage is TRBV7-9 and J usage is TRBJ2-1, with D possibly being TRBD2 (6 bases). The V end was cut by 10 bases, the J end by 3 bases, with 19 bases between. The CDR3 contains 15 residues. The germline V gene encodes CDR1 SEHNR and CDR2 FQNEAQ (reference sequence). The CDR3 loop is CAISSDGSFYNEQFF. CDR3 nucleotide sequence: TGTGCCATTTCTAGCGACGGGAGCTTCTACAATGAGCAGTTCTTC.

The V and J genes are TRBV27 and TRBJ1-1, with D perhaps TRBD1 (6 bases). V gave up 3 bases and J gave up 5 bases, with 10 bases separating them. This CDR3 has 13 amino acids. In germline, CDR1 is MNHEY, CDR2 SMNVEV (reference sequence). CDR3 region: CASSLGGRTEAFF. The CDR3 DNA reads as TGTGCCAGCAGTTTGGGGGGGCGGACTGAAGCTTTCTTT.

The chain couples TRBV27 to TRBJ2-3, with TRBD2 identical over 10 bases. Germline trimming cut 6 bases from V and 10 bases from J; bases unmatched to any gene: 10. The CDR3 loop spans 14 amino acids. Germline CDR1 and CDR2: MNHEY and SMNVEV (reference sequence). CDR3 in DNA: TGTGCCAGCAGAATAGCGGGGGGCCAGCAATCGCAGTATTTT. It specifies CASRIAGGQQSQYF.

The V and J genes are TRBV5-1 and TRBJ2-3, with D possibly called TRBD1 or TRBD2 (6 bases each). From germline, CDR1 is SGHRS and CDR2 YFSETQ. This CDR3 spans 17 amino acids. Trimming left V 0 bases short and J 1 base short, with 15 bases between. The CDR3 protein is CASSLVFGGAGTDTQYF. The CDR3 region has the DNA TGCGCCAGCAGCTTGGTTTTCGGGGGCGCGGGCACAGATACGCAGTATTTT.

This chain links TRBV7-9 with TRBJ1-2, with D maybe TRBD1 (6 bases). This CDR3 is built from 16 residues. The V gene lost 5 bases and the J gene lost 2 bases, with 18 bases spanning the gap. Germline V gene lookup returns CDR1 SEHNR and CDR2 FQNEAQ (reference sequence). CDR3 bases: TGTGCCAGCAGCCGGGGGATAGTTGACAGGAACTATGGCTACACCTTC. Translation gives CASSRGIVDRNYGYTF.

V usage is TRBV28 and J usage is TRBJ2-1; 8 bases fit TRBD2. CDR1 MDHEN and CDR2 SYDVKM come from the germline V gene. This CDR3 is 16 amino acids long. Germline trimming cut 6 bases from V and 8 bases from J; bases unmatched to any gene: 15. The CDR3 nucleotides are TGTGCCAGCAGCTTCGGGGGGGTAGTGCAGGTCGATGAGCAGTTCTTC. Encoded protein: CASSFGGVVQVDEQFF. The variable domain in full, completed from reference TRBV28 and TRBJ2-1, reads DVKVTQSSRYLVKRTGEKVFLECVQDMDHENMFWYRQDPGLGLRLIYFSYDVKMKEKGDIPEGYSVSREKKERFSLILESASTNQTSMYLCASSFGGVVQVDEQFFGPGTRLTVL.

The chain carries TRBV13 and TRBJ2-3; unclear D gene. The CDR3 is made up of 15 amino acids. Trimming pared 6 bases from V and 3 bases from J, leaving 16 bases between. The germline gives CDR1 PRHDT, CDR2 FYEKMQ (reference sequence). The CDR3 DNA is TGTGCCAGCAGTCAAAGGACGGCGATTACAGATACGCAGTATTTT. Translation gives CASSQRTAITDTQYF.

The chain combines TRBV5-6 with TRBJ2-1, with TRBD2 identical over 10 bases. The ends lost 0 bases at V and 7 bases at J; junction bases unmatched: 10. Germline CDR1 and CDR2: SGHDT and YYEEEE. The CDR3 is 17 residues long. The CDR3 region has the DNA TGTGCCAGCAGCTTGGCTCGGCTAGCGGGAGTAAAAAATGAGCAGTTCTTC. Translating gives CASSLARLAGVKNEQFF.

This chain connects TRBV30 to TRBJ2-1, with D maybe TRBD2 (6 bases). The V gene's germline CDR1 is GTSNPN and CDR2 SVGIG (reference sequence). Trimming pared 4 bases from V and 9 bases from J, leaving 16 bases between. The CDR3 contains 13 residues. The CDR3 sequence: CAWTMEGFGEQFF. DNA of the CDR3: TGTGCCTGGACAATGGAGGGGTTTGGTGAGCAGTTCTTC.

The rearrangement uses TRBV11-2 and TRBJ2-3; D might be TRBD1 or TRBD2, each matching 7 bases. The V gene's germline CDR1 is SGHAT and CDR2 FQNNGV. Trimming shortened V by 5 bases and J by 1 base, and 16 bases separated the two germline ends. The length of the CDR3 is 16 residues. Written as DNA, the CDR3 is TGTGCCAGCAGCAAGAACAGGGGAGGGGGCACAGATACGCAGTATTTT. Amino acid sequence: CASSKNRGGGTDTQYF.

The chain uses TRBV29-1 and TRBJ2-5, with D uncertain. This CDR3 contains 11 residues. The germline V gene encodes CDR1 SQVTM and CDR2 ANQGSEA. The V end was cut by 2 bases, the J end by 5 bases, with 6 bases between. The CDR3 DNA is TGCAGCGTTGAAAACGGCGAGACCCAGTACTTC. Protein sequence: CSVENGETQYF.

The V gene is TRBV19, the J gene TRBJ1-1, with D maybe TRBD1 (5 bases). Trimming took 2 bases from V and 6 from J, leaving 19 bases between them. The CDR3 runs to 16 residues. Germline V gene lookup returns CDR1 LNHDA and CDR2 SQIVND (reference sequence). CDR3 coding DNA: TGTGCCAGTAGTATAAATAAAAGGGGCAAAGAACCTGAAGCTTTCTTT. It encodes CASSINKRGKEPEAFF.

The rearrangement joins TRBV11-2 to TRBJ1-5; unclear D gene. The CDR3 runs 14 residues. CDR1 and CDR2 (germline): SGHAT, FQNNGV. V was clipped by 3 bases and J by 0 bases, with 6 bases between them. The CDR3 region is CASSFDGSNQPQHF. For the CDR3, the DNA is TGTGCCAGCAGCTTCGATGGTAGCAATCAGCCCCAGCATTTT. Combining the CDR3 with reference TRBV11-2 and TRBJ1-5 gives the whole variable domain EAGVAQSPRYKIIEKRQSVAFWCNPISGHATLYWYQQILGQGPKLLIQFQNNGVVDDSQLPKDRFSAERLKGVDSTLKIQPAKLEDSAVYLCASSFDGSNQPQHFGDGTRLSIL.

The J gene is TRBJ1-4, the V gene TRBV11-3, with TRBD1 identical over 10 bases. The CDR3 is 14 amino acids. J was trimmed by 6 bases and V by 6 bases; bases with no gene match: 4. Per germline, CDR1 SGHNT and CDR2 YENEEA. The CDR3 nucleotides are TGTGCCAGCAGTGGAGGGACAGGGGATGAAAAACTGTTTTTT. It codes for CASSGGTGDEKLFF.

V usage is TRBV27 and J usage is TRBJ2-6; tentative D call: TRBD2 (7 bases). V gave up 8 bases and J gave up 2 bases, with 16 bases separating them. Germline assignment: CDR1 MNHEY and CDR2 SMNVEV (reference sequence). The CDR3 sequence is 16 residues long. DNA for the CDR3: TGTGCCAGCGGGTCCACGGGGGGCGCTGGGGCCAACGTCCTGACTTTC. Translated, it gives CASGSTGGAGANVLTF. The entire variable domain, with the rest obtained from reference TRBV27 and TRBJ2-6, is as follows: EAQVTQNPRYLITVTGKKLTVTCSQNMNHEYMSWYRQDPGLGLRQIYYSMNVEVTDKGDVPEGYKVSRKEKRNFPLILESPSPNQTSLYFCASGSTGGAGANVLTFGAGSRLTVL.

The chain employs TRBV4-1 and TRBJ2-3, with 9 bases matching TRBD2. Germline V lookup: CDR1 MGHRA, CDR2 YSYEKL. The CDR3 consists of 17 residues. V was clipped by 4 bases and J by 8 bases; unmatched bases: 16. Written as DNA, the CDR3 is TGCGCCAGCAGCCCGCGCACTGGCGGGAGGGCCGTCGGTACGCAGTATTTT. It translates to CASSPRTGGRAVGTQYF.

The J gene is TRBJ2-5, the V gene TRBV28; TRBD2 matches 10 bases. Germline-derived CDR1 and CDR2 are MDHEN and SYDVKM. V shed 6 bases, J shed 4 bases, and the junction held 14 bases outside the gene matches. The CDR3 is made up of 17 amino acids. CDR3 loop: CASSPVGVSGRVETQYF. CDR3 DNA sequence: TGTGCCAGCAGCCCAGTGGGAGTGAGCGGGAGGGTAGAGACCCAGTACTTC.

This clone was recorded once. The V call is TRBV7-3, the J call TRBJ2-7; no clear D gene. Germline CDR1 reads SGHTA; CDR2 reads FQGTGA. The V gene lost 5 bases and the J gene lost 4 bases, with 18 bases spanning the gap. The CDR3 loop spans 15 amino acids. The CDR3 spells CASSPSPGPTYEQYF. CDR3 in DNA: TGTGCCAGCAGCCCCTCCCCCGGGCCTACTTACGAGCAGTACTTC.

The J gene is TRBJ2-3, the V gene TRBV7-9, with D perhaps TRBD2 (6 bases). V gave up 1 base and J gave up 3 bases, with 17 bases separating them. Germline CDR1 is SEHNR and CDR2 is FQNEAQ (reference sequence). The length of the CDR3 is 17 residues. The CDR3 DNA is TGTGCCAGCAGCTTAGAATCGCGGGGCAGCGGGACAGATACGCAGTATTTT. It is translated as CASSLESRGSGTDTQYF.

The chain carries TRBV11-3 and TRBJ2-2, with D possibly TRBD1 on 6 matching bases. CDR1 and CDR2 from the germline V gene are SGHNT and YENEEA. The CDR3 has 15 residues. With 5 bases removed from V and 1 base from J, the gap between germline ends came to 11 bases. DNA of the CDR3: TGTGCCAGCAGCCCAGAAGGGGGGAACACCGGGGAGCTGTTTTTT. Amino acid sequence: CASSPEGGNTGELFF.

Points on this clone: Just one base apart from a much larger clone, this may be a read error. The V call is TRBV28, the J call TRBJ2-7; TRBD1 aligns across 10 bases. V shed 4 bases, J shed 2 bases, and the junction held 2 bases outside the gene matches. This CDR3 region has 14 residues. Germline lookup yields CDR1 MDHEN and CDR2 SYDVKM. CDR3 in DNA: TGTGCCAGCAGTTCCGGACAGGGGGCCTACGAGCAGTACTTC. Translation gives CASSSGQGAYEQYF.

The chain employs TRBV30 and TRBJ2-1, with 8 bases fitting TRBD2. Germline CDR1 GTSNPN, CDR2 SVGIG (reference sequence). Trimming cost V 3 bases and J 2 bases; bases outside gene matches: 3. The CDR3 covers 14 residues. CDR3 protein: CAWRLAGPYNEQFF. The CDR3 nucleotides read TGTGCCTGGAGATTAGCGGGGCCCTACAATGAGCAGTTCTTC. Drawing the rest from reference TRBV30 and TRBJ2-1, the complete variable domain is SQTIHQWPATLVQPVGSPLSLECTVEGTSNPNLYWYRQAAGRGLQLLFYSVGIGQISSEVPQNLSASRPQDRQFILSSKKLLLSDSGFYLCAWRLAGPYNEQFFGPGTRLTVL.

Comment on this clone: Other DNA sequences in the same sample also yield this CDR3. The chain has TRBV2 and TRBJ2-7; 10 bases agree with TRBD2. The trim removed 1 base at V and 2 bases at J, leaving 2 bases unmatched. From germline, CDR1 is SNHLY and CDR2 FYNNEI. The length of the CDR3 is 15 residues. CDR3 amino acids: CASSEGLAGAYEQYF. CDR3 sequence (DNA): TGTGCCAGCAGTGAAGGACTAGCGGGTGCCTACGAGCAGTACTTC.